This T cell receptor beta chain is from a study of PD-1 blockade in classical Hodgkin lymphoma. Across the study: Intravenous nivolumab at 3 mg/kg was given to patients every 2 weeks.

This table comes from immunoSEQ multiplex PCR, and its TCRdb copy is limited to in-frame clones, with some not included. The sample holds under 80,000 clones, 65% to 75% seen once. All patients relapsed after autologous stem cell transplantation, and brentuximab vedotin exposure varied. Complete response, partial response or progressive disease constituted the best response categories observed. The germline V gene has CDR1 SGHNT and CDR2 YYREEE (reference sequence). V was pared by 1 base and J by 8 bases, with 8 bases of the junction left unmatched. CDR3 size: 15 residues. This clone has more than one count but fewer than ten.

The material was peripheral blood mononuclear cells (PBMCs), obtained before the second cycle of nivolumab. The gene calls are TRBV5-4 and TRBJ2-4; 8 nucleotides line up with TRBD1. This receptor was obtained from a human donor with classical Hodgkin lymphoma. This CDR3 is CASSLIGQGEDIQYF. The CDR3 bases are TGTGCCAGCAGCTTGATAGGACAGGGCGAAGACATTCAGTACTTC. Full variable domain (remainder filled in from reference TRBV5-4 and TRBJ2-4): ETGVTQSPTHLIKTRGQQVTLRCSSQSGHNTVSWYQQALGQGPQFIFQYYREEENGRGNFPPRFSGLQFPNYSSELNVNALELDDSALYLCASSLIGQGEDIQYFGAGTRLSVL.